The 32 T cell receptor beta chains presented below share a single source sample, sequenced in a study of glioma-infiltrating T cells. TCR alpha and beta CDR3 regions were amplified from RNA using iRepertoire nested multiplex PCR. TCRdb re-derived calls from the multiplex PCR reads in MiXCR, one entry per CDR3 protein. Here the sample spans 300,000 to 450,000 distinct CDR3 sequences, roughly two fifths being singletons. Sequenced: glioma tissue, nonneoplastic brain tissue, or PBMCs (not recorded which). These TCRs come from a human donor with low-grade glioma or glioblastoma, undergoing nonglioma brain surgery, or in good health (not recorded which).

The chain combines TRBV20-1 with TRBJ1-5, with D maybe TRBD1 (6 bases). Per germline, CDR1 DFQATT and CDR2 SNEGSKA (reference sequence). The V and J ends lost 6 bases and 4 bases respectively, with 19 bases between them. This CDR3 has 15 amino acids. CDR3 sequence (DNA): TGCAGTGCGAGCCGGACAGAGGGCCTTAATCAGCCCCAGCATTTT. As protein: CSASRTEGLNQPQHF.

This clonotype showed up just a few times. This sequence joins TRBV20-1 and TRBJ2-1; weak D call: TRBD1 (6 bases). This CDR3 has 13 residues. V was cut by 0 bases and J by 8 bases, with 11 bases left in between. In germline, CDR1 is DFQATT, CDR2 SNEGSKA (reference sequence). CDR3 coding DNA: TGCAGTGCTAGAGATTACAGGGCCGATGAGCAGTTCTTC. The encoded protein is CSARDYRADEQFF.

This chain uses TRBV28 with TRBJ2-3; D is unresolved. Trimming pared 5 bases from V and 4 bases from J, leaving 16 bases between. The CDR3 contains 15 residues. CDR1 and CDR2 (germline): MDHEN, SYDVKM. The chain's CDR3 is CASSPPPLLADTQYF. The DNA of the CDR3 is TGTGCCAGCAGTCCTCCACCTCTTTTGGCAGATACGCAGTATTTT.

V and J are TRBV11-2 and TRBJ1-2; no definite D call. CDR3 length equals 15 residues. Germline lookup yields CDR1 SGHAT and CDR2 FQNNGV. The V end lost 2 bases, the J end lost 4 bases, and 14 bases lay between the germline ends. Here the CDR3 reads CASSLLAEFVYGYTF. CDR3 nucleotide sequence: TGTGCCAGCAGCTTACTTGCGGAGTTTGTCTATGGCTACACCTTC.

The chain couples TRBV7-2 to TRBJ2-7; 7 positions match TRBD2. The CDR3 runs to 17 residues. Germline CDR1 is SGHTA and CDR2 is FQGNSA. The J segment lost 2 bases and the V segment lost 5 bases, leaving 15 bases of the junction unmatched. CDR3 nucleotides: TGTGCCAGCAGCCCTCACGGATTCGCGGGAGCACCCTACGAGCAGTACTTC. The encoded protein is CASSPHGFAGAPYEQYF. Drawing the rest from reference TRBV7-2 and TRBJ2-7, the complete variable domain is GAGVSQSPSNKVTEKGKDVELRCDPISGHTALYWYRQSLGQGLEFLIYFQGNSAPDKSGLPSDRFSAERTGGSVSTLTIQRTQQEDSAVYLCASSPHGFAGAPYEQYFGPGTRLTVT.

Points on this clonotype: This may stem from a read error, because a much larger clone lies one nucleotide away. J is TRBJ2-7 and V is TRBV6-5; 9 bases align to TRBD2. This CDR3 is built from 15 residues. CDR1 MNHEY and CDR2 SVGAGI come from the germline V gene. V shed 4 bases and J 2 bases; nucleotides not matched to a gene: 6. The CDR3 sequence is CASSFWLAGTYEQYF. DNA for the CDR3: TGTGCCAGCAGTTTCTGGCTAGCGGGAACCTACGAGCAGTACTTC.

The V and J genes are TRBV20-1 and TRBJ2-5; 7 positions agree with TRBD2. The CDR3 consists of 15 residues. Looked up from germline, CDR1 is DFQATT and CDR2 is SNEGSKA (reference sequence). The ends lost 5 bases at V and 7 bases at J; junction bases unmatched: 16. CDR3 in DNA: TGCAGTGCTCCAAAGACTAGCCTTAGTGTGGGGACCCAGTACTTC. This translates into CSAPKTSLSVGTQYF.

As to this clonotype: Given a much more abundant clone one base away, this may be a read error. The rearrangement links TRBV28 to TRBJ1-2; 7 nucleotides agree with TRBD1. From germline, CDR1 is MDHEN and CDR2 SYDVKM. This CDR3 is 15 amino acids long. V lost 3 bases, J lost 5 bases, and 9 bases stayed unmatched. Here the CDR3 reads CASSFLGQAVYGYTF. CDR3 coding DNA: TGTGCCAGCAGTTTTCTCGGACAGGCTGTATATGGCTACACCTTC.

Comments on this clonotype: With a much larger clone just one base away, this may be a read error. This sequence joins TRBV20-1 and TRBJ2-2, with D perhaps TRBD1 (6 bases). This CDR3 spans 15 amino acids. Germline lookup yields CDR1 DFQATT and CDR2 SNEGSKA (reference sequence). V was pared by 4 bases and J by 1 base, with 13 bases between. CDR3: CSANHVTGNTGELFF. The CDR3, as DNA: TGCAGTGCTAACCACGTGACAGGGAACACCGGGGAGCTGTTTTTT.

V gene TRBV4-2 combines with J gene TRBJ2-1, with 7 bases aligning to TRBD1. Unmatched junction bases numbered 13, after V lost 0 bases and J lost 5 bases. Looked up from germline, CDR1 is LGHNA and CDR2 is YNFKEQ. This CDR3 is 18 amino acids long. The CDR3 bases are TGTGCCAGCAGCCAAGATTGGAAGAACAGGGGCGCCCACAATGAGCAGTTCTTC. This codes for CASSQDWKNRGAHNEQFF.

The chain employs TRBV3-1 and TRBJ1-2, with a possible D match to TRBD1 (6 bases). The V end was cut by 3 bases, the J end by 6 bases, with 14 bases between. This CDR3 region has 14 residues. Per the germline V gene, CDR1 is LGHDT and CDR2 is YNNKEL (reference sequence). The CDR3 region is CASSQVTGIHGYTF. The CDR3 nucleotides are TGTGCCAGCAGCCAGGTCACAGGGATCCATGGCTACACCTTC.

CDR3 DNA sequence: TGTGCCAGCAGCCGGGGCGGGCGGGGGAGACCCCTCCACTTT. This sequence encodes CASSRGGRGRPLHF. The chain is built from TRBV7-2 and TRBJ1-6, with D maybe TRBD1 (5 bases). V dropped 5 bases and J dropped 12 bases, with 17 bases sitting between them. The length of the CDR3 is 14 residues. Germline assignment: CDR1 SGHTA and CDR2 FQGNSA.

Ten or more counts support this clonotype. The chain employs TRBV6-2 or TRBV6-3 and TRBJ2-3; 13 bases are shared with TRBD2. CDR3 length: 16 residues. The germline V gene has CDR1 MNHEY and CDR2 SVGEGT. J was trimmed by 3 bases and V by 4 bases; bases with no gene match: 4. The CDR3 protein is CASSWTSGSPTDTQYF. As DNA, the CDR3 is TGTGCCAGCAGTTGGACTAGCGGGAGCCCTACAGATACGCAGTATTTT.

A note on this clonotype: Sequence at one end of the junction differs from germline and may be a read error. The chain uses TRBV6-2 or TRBV6-3 and TRBJ1-2; D ambiguous. The CDR3 is 14 residues long. Germline CDR1 MNHEY, CDR2 SVGEGT. The CDR3 bases are TGTGCCAGCACCCCTATACCGGGGAACTATTGCTACACCTTC. Its protein product is CASTPIPGNYCYTF.

The genes are TRBV6-8 and TRBJ1-1, with D perhaps TRBD1 (6 bases). Germline-derived CDR1 and CDR2 are MNHGY and SAAAGT. The CDR3 totals 14 residues. V lost 4 bases and J lost 4, with 13 bases in between. CDR3 DNA sequence: TGTGCCAGCAGTTTTACAGGGCGGGGCACTGAAGCTTTCTTT. It translates to CASSFTGRGTEAFF.

There are many counts of this clonotype. The J gene is TRBJ2-1, the V gene TRBV27; TRBD2 aligns across 7 bases. Germline V CDR1 and CDR2: MNHEY, SMNVEV (reference sequence). The V gene end was trimmed by 3 bases and the J gene end by 5 bases; junction bases not matched to a gene: 7. The CDR3 is 15 amino acids. The CDR3 region is CASSFVGGSHNEQFF. The CDR3 DNA reads as TGTGCCAGCAGTTTCGTCGGCGGGAGCCACAATGAGCAGTTCTTC.

This clonotype was counted only a few times. This rearrangement joins TRBV6-1 to TRBJ1-5, with 7 bases identical to TRBD1. The J segment lost 3 bases and the V segment lost 6 bases, leaving 5 bases of the junction unmatched. The CDR3 has 14 residues. Germline CDR1 MNHNS, CDR2 SASEGT. CDR3: CASRPGQPNQPQHF. Here the CDR3 DNA reads TGTGCCAGCAGGCCGGGACAGCCCAATCAGCCCCAGCATTTT.

The CDR3 region is CASTPSRQHYGYTF. CDR3 DNA sequence: TGTGCCAGTACCCCCTCCCGACAGCACTATGGCTACACCTTC. The chain recombines TRBV19 with TRBJ1-2; possible D gene TRBD1, 5 bases. Germline lookup yields CDR1 LNHDA and CDR2 SQIVND (reference sequence). Deletions cut 7 bases from V and 3 bases from J, with 15 bases between. This CDR3 contains 14 residues.

Only a few counts were recorded for this clonotype. The V and J genes are TRBV12-3 or TRBV12-4 and TRBJ1-4; 8 nucleotides match TRBD1. CDR3 size: 15 residues. V shed 4 bases and J 8 bases; nucleotides not matched to a gene: 9. The CDR3 DNA reads TGTGCCAGCAGTTCGAATCAGGGGGCTGAGGAAAAACTGTTTTTT. Translating gives CASSSNQGAEEKLFF.

This clonotype was picked up a small number of times. The rearrangement uses TRBV20-1 and TRBJ2-1, with unresolved D. The CDR3 is 14 residues long. V gave up 0 bases and J gave up 2 bases, with 8 bases separating them. CDR1 and CDR2 from the germline V gene are DFQATT and SNEGSKA (reference sequence). In DNA, the CDR3 is TGCAGTGCTAGAGATTCCCCGGCCTACAATGAGCAGTTCTTC. This codes for CSARDSPAYNEQFF.

Note on this clonotype: It may be a read error: a sequence one base away is much more abundant. The chain combines TRBV2 with TRBJ2-5; no reliable D call. Germline CDR1 SNHLY, CDR2 FYNNEI. This CDR3 is built from 12 residues. The V end lost 9 bases, the J end lost 1 base, and 9 bases lay between the germline ends. For the CDR3, the DNA is TGTGCCAGAAGGCCCTTCCAAGAGACCCAGTACTTC. It specifies CARRPFQETQYF.

The gene calls are TRBV12-3 or TRBV12-4 and TRBJ2-7; D is unresolved. The CDR3 sequence is 15 residues long. With 2 bases removed from V and 4 bases from J, the gap between germline ends came to 15 bases. The CDR3 DNA sequence: TGTGCCAGCAGTTTAACGGCTTCCGAGAAATACGAGCAGTACTTC. It codes for CASSLTASEKYEQYF.

The CDR3: CASSGDREILETQYF. The CDR3 region has the DNA TGTGCCAGCAGCGGGGACAGGGAGATTCTGGAGACCCAGTACTTC. This rearrangement joins TRBV6-1 to TRBJ2-5, with TRBD1 matching 9 bases. V lost 6 bases, J lost 5 bases, and 10 bases stayed unmatched. The CDR3 totals 15 residues. CDR1 is MNHNS and CDR2 is SASEGT in the germline V gene.

This clonotype has a count of ten or more. The V call is TRBV25-1, the J call TRBJ2-3; the D gene is possibly TRBD1 (5 bases). The CDR3 is 16 amino acids. Germline values: CDR1 MGHDK, CDR2 SYGVNS. V was shortened by 1 base and J by 1 base, with 12 bases between the two germline ends. The CDR3 sequence: CASSEFGATRTDTQYF. CDR3 nucleotide sequence: TGTGCCAGCAGTGAATTTGGGGCGACACGCACAGATACGCAGTATTTT.

This chain links TRBV3-1 with TRBJ2-1; the D gene is possibly TRBD2 (6 bases). This CDR3 is built from 16 residues. Germline V gene data show CDR1 as LGHDT and CDR2 as YNNKEL (reference sequence). V shed 2 bases and J shed 3 bases, with 14 bases lying between them. The CDR3 reads CASSQPPGEFYNEQFF. CDR3 nucleotides: TGTGCCAGCAGCCAACCACCGGGGGAGTTCTACAATGAGCAGTTCTTC.

This chain joins TRBV19 and TRBJ2-5; possibly TRBD1 for D (6 bases). The CDR3 runs 14 residues. V was clipped by 4 bases and J by 4 bases, with 13 bases between them. Germline lookup yields CDR1 LNHDA and CDR2 SQIVND (reference sequence). CDR3 residues: CASSKSGGRETQYF. Written as DNA, the CDR3 is TGTGCCAGTAGTAAAAGTGGGGGCCGAGAGACCCAGTACTTC.

V and J are TRBV7-2 and TRBJ2-7; 7 bases align to TRBD2. V shed 5 bases and J 0 bases; nucleotides not matched to a gene: 4. The CDR3 is 14 amino acids. CDR1 is SGHTA, CDR2 FQGNSA, per germline. CDR3 amino acids: CASSRLAASYEQYF. CDR3 nucleotide sequence: TGTGCCAGCAGCAGGCTAGCGGCCTCCTACGAGCAGTACTTC.

Notes on this clonotype: Without the conserved terminal phenylalanine or tryptophan, this CDR3 likely stems from a read error. V is TRBV20-1 and J is TRBJ1-1, with no clear D. The ends were cut back, 0 bases at V and 5 bases at J, with 13 bases in the middle. The CDR3 length is 14 residues. In germline, CDR1 is DFQATT, CDR2 SNEGSKA (reference sequence). CDR3: CSARDRSGRTEAFL. Written as DNA, the CDR3 is TGCAGTGCTAGAGATAGGTCTGGACGGACTGAAGCTTTCCTT.

The chain has TRBV24-1 and TRBJ2-1; the D is unclear. The CDR3 has 12 amino acids. Germline V gene data show CDR1 as KGHDR and CDR2 as SFDVKD. Trimming stripped 0 bases from V and 10 bases from J, with 6 bases between. This CDR3 reads CATSDLGSEQFF. CDR3 nucleotides: TGTGCCACCAGTGATTTGGGGTCGGAGCAGTTCTTC.

The V gene is TRBV28, the J gene TRBJ1-1; D call uncertain. Trimming pared 7 bases from V and 3 bases from J, leaving 12 bases between. Germline V gene lookup returns CDR1 MDHEN and CDR2 SYDVKM. The CDR3 totals 13 residues. The CDR3, as DNA: TGTGCCAGCAATCGTCTTGCAGACACTGAAGCTTTCTTT. It is translated as CASNRLADTEAFF.

V usage is TRBV11-2 and J usage is TRBJ1-3; perhaps TRBD1 as D (5 bases). Deletions cut 5 bases from V and 0 bases from J, with 17 bases between. The CDR3 extends over 17 amino acids. Germline lookup yields CDR1 SGHAT and CDR2 FQNNGV. CDR3 nucleotides: TGTGCCAGCAGCCTAGGAAAGGGACGGAGCTCTGGAAACACCATATATTTT. Translated: CASSLGKGRSSGNTIYF. The variable domain in full, with the rest retrieved from reference TRBV11-2 and TRBJ1-3, is EAGVAQSPRYKIIEKRQSVAFWCNPISGHATLYWYQQILGQGPKLLIQFQNNGVVDDSQLPKDRFSAERLKGVDSTLKIQPAKLEDSAVYLCASSLGKGRSSGNTIYFGEGSWLTVV.

This clonotype was picked up a small number of times. The chain combines TRBV20-1 with TRBJ1-3; D not certain. With 2 bases removed from V and 2 bases from J, the gap between germline ends came to 7 bases. CDR3 size: 13 residues. The germline V gene encodes CDR1 DFQATT and CDR2 SNEGSKA (reference sequence). The CDR3 nucleotides are TGCAGTGCTAGACAGGTCGCTGGAAACACCATATATTTT. This gives the protein CSARQVAGNTIYF.